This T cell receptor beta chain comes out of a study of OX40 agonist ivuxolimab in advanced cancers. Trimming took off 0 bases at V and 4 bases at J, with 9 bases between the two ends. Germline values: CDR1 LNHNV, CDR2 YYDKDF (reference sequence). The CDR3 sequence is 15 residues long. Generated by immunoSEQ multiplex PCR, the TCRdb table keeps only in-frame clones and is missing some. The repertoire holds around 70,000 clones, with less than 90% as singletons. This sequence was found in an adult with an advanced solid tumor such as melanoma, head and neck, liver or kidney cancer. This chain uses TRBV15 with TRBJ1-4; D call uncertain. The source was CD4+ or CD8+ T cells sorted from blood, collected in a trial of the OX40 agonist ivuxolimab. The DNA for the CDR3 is TGTGCCACCAGCAGAGATTTCGGAGTTAATGAAAAACTGTTTTTT. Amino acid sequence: CATSRDFGVNEKLFF.